The entry that follows covers one T cell receptor beta chain sequence. Its cognate antigen is unknown. These data come from a study of T-cell memory formation after mild COVID-19. Study-level findings and limits: Shrinking CD4+ clones resided mostly in CM and EM, and CD8+ ones in EMRA. Later expanders leaned CD4+, whereas day 15 to 85 contracting clones were balanced CD4/CD8.

V lost 5 bases and J lost 8, with 12 bases in between. CDR3 size: 12 residues. TCRdb reprocessed the 5' RACE reads with MiXCR, giving one entry per CDR3 protein. This table holds roughly 130,000 distinct CDR3 sequences, about 15% found once. This chain links TRBV12-3 or TRBV12-4 with TRBJ1-1, with D possibly being TRBD1 (5 bases). This receptor was obtained from an adult woman who had mild COVID-19 (a few samples of this study predate the infection). Cell type and time point are not known. Sequencing was carried out using PBMCs or a T cell subset sorted from them (not recorded which). This CDR3 reads CASSLQGPEAFF. CDR3 nucleotides: TGTGCCAGCAGTCTTCAGGGACCCGAAGCTTTCTTT.